This T cell receptor (beta chain) derives from a study of early T cells in non-severe SARS-CoV-2 infection. Study results and caveats: The matching step, a VDJdb search, favored anti-spike CD8 responses and missed private and CD4 specificities.

V shed 6 bases and J shed 3 bases, with 22 bases lying between them. Germline V gene sequence: CDR1 SGHDT, CDR2 YYEEEE. This CDR3 is built from 17 residues. About this clonotype itself: Its specificity is unknown.

Each CDR3 protein is one row after TCRdb ran MiXCR on the 5' RACE reads. Of around 70,000 distinct CDR3 sequences listed, roughly 10% are singletons. The gene calls are TRBV5-6 and TRBJ2-1; a weak D match, TRBD2 (5 bases). What was sequenced was whole blood. The TCR sequence derives from an adult who was a healthcare worker with PCR-confirmed SARS-CoV-2 infection or an uninfected control (not recorded which). In DNA, the CDR3 is TGTGCCAGCACCGTTGATAAGTCGGGAATAAACTACAATGAGCAGTTCTTC. Translation gives CASTVDKSGINYNEQFF.